The clone carrying this T cell receptor beta chain was recorded at least ten times. This entry belongs to a study of CD8+CD57+ T cells in acquired aplastic anemia. The authors sequenced patients whose flow cytometry had shown CD8+CD57+ cell expansion. This CDR3 contains 14 residues. CDR1 and CDR2 (germline): SGHRS, YFSETQ. V shed 0 bases and J shed 7 bases, with 11 bases lying between them. The use of genomic DNA as template underpinned the TCR beta VDJ and CDR3 profiling. Via MiXCR, TCRdb re-called the reads, giving one row per CDR3 protein. The sample holds about 160,000 distinct CDR3 sequences; around half are singletons and the top ten take approximately 3%.

Sequences were obtained from sorted CD4+, CD8+, or CD8+CD57+ T cells (not recorded which) from PBMCs. V is TRBV5-1 and J is TRBJ2-1; D not certain. This receptor was identified in a human donor with aplastic anemia. The CDR3 DNA reads as TGCGCCAGCAGCTTGGCATTGTTAACGAATGAGCAGTTCTTC. Its protein product is CASSLALLTNEQFF.